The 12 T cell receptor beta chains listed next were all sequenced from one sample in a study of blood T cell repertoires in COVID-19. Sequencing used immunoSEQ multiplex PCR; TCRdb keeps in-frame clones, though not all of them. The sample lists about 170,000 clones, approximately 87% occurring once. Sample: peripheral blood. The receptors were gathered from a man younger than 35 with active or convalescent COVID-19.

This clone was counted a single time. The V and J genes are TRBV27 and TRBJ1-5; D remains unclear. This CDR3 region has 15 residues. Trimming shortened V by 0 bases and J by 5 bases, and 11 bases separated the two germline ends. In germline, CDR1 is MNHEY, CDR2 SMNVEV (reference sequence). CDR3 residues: CASSLSKIGDQPQHF. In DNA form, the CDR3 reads TGTGCCAGCAGTTTATCAAAAATCGGAGATCAGCCCCAGCATTTT.

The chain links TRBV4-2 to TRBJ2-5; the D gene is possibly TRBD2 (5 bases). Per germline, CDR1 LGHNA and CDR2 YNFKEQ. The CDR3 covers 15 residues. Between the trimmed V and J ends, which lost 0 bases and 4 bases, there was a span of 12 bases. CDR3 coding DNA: TGTGCCAGCAGCCAAGACGCTAACCGGGGAGAGACCCAGTACTTC. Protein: CASSQDANRGETQYF.

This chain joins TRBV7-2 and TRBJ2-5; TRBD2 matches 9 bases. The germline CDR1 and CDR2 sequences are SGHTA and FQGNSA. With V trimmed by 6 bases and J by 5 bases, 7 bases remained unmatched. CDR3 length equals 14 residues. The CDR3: CASRGGRGLETQYF. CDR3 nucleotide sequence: TGTGCCAGCAGGGGCGGGAGGGGGTTGGAGACCCAGTACTTC.

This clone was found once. For the CDR3, the DNA is TGTGCCAGCAGTTACGTTGAAACGGGCGGGGGGCCACATTTCTTC. This gives the protein CASSYVETGGGPHFF. The chain uses TRBV6-5 and TRBJ2-1; 8 nucleotides line up with TRBD2. Germline V lookup: CDR1 MNHEY, CDR2 SVGAGI. The V gene end was trimmed by 2 bases and the J gene end by 16 bases; junction bases not matched to a gene: 16. This CDR3 is 15 amino acids long.

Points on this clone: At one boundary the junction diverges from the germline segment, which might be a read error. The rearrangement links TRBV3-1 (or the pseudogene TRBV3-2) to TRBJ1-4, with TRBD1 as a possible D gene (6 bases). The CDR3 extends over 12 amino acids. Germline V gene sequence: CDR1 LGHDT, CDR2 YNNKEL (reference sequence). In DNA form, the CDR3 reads TGTGCCAGCAGCCAAGCTGAGGGGACAATAATTTTT. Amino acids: CASSQAEGTIIF.

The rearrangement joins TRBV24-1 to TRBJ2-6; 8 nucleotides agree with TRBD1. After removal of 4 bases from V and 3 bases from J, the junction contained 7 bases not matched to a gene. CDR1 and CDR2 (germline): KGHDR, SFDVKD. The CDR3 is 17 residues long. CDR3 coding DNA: TGTGCCACCAGTGACCCGACAGGGGCAGATGGGGCCAACGTCCTGACTTTC. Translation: CATSDPTGADGANVLTF.

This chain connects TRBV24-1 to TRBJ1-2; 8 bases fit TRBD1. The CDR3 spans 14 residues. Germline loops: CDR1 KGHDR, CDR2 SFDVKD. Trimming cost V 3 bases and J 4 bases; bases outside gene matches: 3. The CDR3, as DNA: TGTGCCACCAGTGATCCTGACAGGGGCTATGGCTACACCTTC. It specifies CATSDPDRGYGYTF.

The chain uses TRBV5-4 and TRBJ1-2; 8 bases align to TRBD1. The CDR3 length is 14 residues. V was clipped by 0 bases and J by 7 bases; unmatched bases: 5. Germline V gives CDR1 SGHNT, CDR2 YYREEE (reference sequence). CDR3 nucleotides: TGTGCCAGCAGCTTGGTTTCCGACAGGGGTGGCTACACCTTC. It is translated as CASSLVSDRGGYTF.

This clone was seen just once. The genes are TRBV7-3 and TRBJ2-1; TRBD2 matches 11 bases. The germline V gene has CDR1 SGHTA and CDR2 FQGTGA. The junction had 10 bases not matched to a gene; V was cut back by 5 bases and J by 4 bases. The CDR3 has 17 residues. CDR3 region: CASSPLSGRALYNEQFF. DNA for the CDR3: TGTGCCAGCAGCCCCCTTAGCGGGAGGGCCCTGTACAATGAGCAGTTCTTC. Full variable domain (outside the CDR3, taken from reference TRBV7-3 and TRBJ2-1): GAGVSQTPSNKVTEKGKYVELRCDPISGHTALYWYRQSLGQGPEFLIYFQGTGAADDSGLPNDRFFAVRPEGSVSTLKIQRTERGDSAVYLCASSPLSGRALYNEQFFGPGTRLTVL.

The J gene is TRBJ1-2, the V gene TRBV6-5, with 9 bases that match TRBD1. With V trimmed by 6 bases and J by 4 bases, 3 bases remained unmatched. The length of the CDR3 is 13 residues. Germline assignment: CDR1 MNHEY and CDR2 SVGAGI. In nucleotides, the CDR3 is TGTGCCAGCAGACAGGGGGCGGCCTATGGCTACACCTTC. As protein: CASRQGAAYGYTF.

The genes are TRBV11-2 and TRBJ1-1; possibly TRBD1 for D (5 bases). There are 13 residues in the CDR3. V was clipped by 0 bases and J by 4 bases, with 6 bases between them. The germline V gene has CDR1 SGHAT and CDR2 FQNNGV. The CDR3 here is CASSLEGVTEAFF. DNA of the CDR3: TGTGCCAGCAGCTTAGAAGGGGTCACTGAAGCTTTCTTT.

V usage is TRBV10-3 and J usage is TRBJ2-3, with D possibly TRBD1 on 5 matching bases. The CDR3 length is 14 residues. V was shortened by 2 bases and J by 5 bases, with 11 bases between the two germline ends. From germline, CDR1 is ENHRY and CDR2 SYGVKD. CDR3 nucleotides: TGTGCCATCAGTGAGGCAGGGTCGGGAGATACGCAGTATTTT. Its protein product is CAISEAGSGDTQYF.